This T cell receptor (beta chain) was sequenced in a study of blood T cell repertoires in COVID-19. Study information: The United States, Italy and Spain were the sources of the acute and convalescent COVID-19 samples. In each case, the material was cDNA or gDNA derived from T cells, B-cell-depleted T cells, or PBMCs.

Authors' data handling: Estimation of nucleated cell counts relied on the amplification of reference gene primers. The protocol was immunoSEQ multiplex PCR, while the TCRdb copy is restricted to in-frame clones and leaves out a portion. The V and J calls and clone size were taken over from that table, and D and trimming were inferred from the DNA. Counted here are about 280,000 clones, 90% occurring once; the ten biggest clones make up around 1.7%. The CDR3 extends over 13 amino acids. Trimming pared 5 bases from V and 9 bases from J, leaving 13 bases between. In germline, CDR1 is SGHTA, CDR2 FQGNSA.

Material for sequencing was PBMCs or T cells enriched from blood (not recorded which). The rearrangement joins TRBV7-2 to TRBJ2-2, with D possibly TRBD1 on 5 matching bases. The clonotype comes from a young woman with acute COVID-19. The CDR3 loop reads CASSLSRGRELFF. For the CDR3, the DNA is TGTGCCAGCAGCCTATCTAGGGGTAGGGAGCTGTTTTTT.